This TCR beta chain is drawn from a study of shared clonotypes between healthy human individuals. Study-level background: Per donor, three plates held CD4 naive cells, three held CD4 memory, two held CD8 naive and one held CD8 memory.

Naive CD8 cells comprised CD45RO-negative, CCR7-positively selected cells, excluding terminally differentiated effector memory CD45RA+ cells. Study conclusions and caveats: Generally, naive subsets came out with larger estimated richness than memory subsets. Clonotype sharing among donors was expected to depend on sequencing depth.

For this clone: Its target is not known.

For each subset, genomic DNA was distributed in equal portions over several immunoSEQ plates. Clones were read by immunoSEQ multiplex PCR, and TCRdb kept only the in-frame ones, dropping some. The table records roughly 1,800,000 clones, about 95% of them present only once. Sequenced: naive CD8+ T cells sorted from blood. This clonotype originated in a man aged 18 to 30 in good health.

CDR3 bases: TGTGCCAGCAGCATCCCGGGACAGGGAGGGAATGGCTACACCTTC. Its translation is CASSIPGQGGNGYTF. The chain links TRBV7-9 to TRBJ1-2; TRBD1 agrees at 9 bases. There are 15 residues in the CDR3. Germline V CDR1 and CDR2: SEHNR, FQNEAQ (reference sequence). The V and J ends lost 5 bases and 6 bases, in that order; junction bases with no gene match: 10.